These T cell receptor beta chains were read from a single sample in a study of blood T cell repertoires in COVID-19. Sequencing used immunoSEQ multiplex PCR; TCRdb keeps in-frame clones, though not all of them. The data contain about 260,000 clones, 91% of them singletons. Sequenced input: peripheral blood. Receptors originate from a person aged 18 to 30 with COVID-19, enrolled during active disease. Both conserved end residues are part of each CDR3. The D gene is left open where the match is weak. Clone sizes are given selectively: once, few, many, or a class where the clone is expanded.

d_call | cdr3_length | j_call | v_call | clone_size | cdr3_aa | cdr3_nt
TRBD2 | 15 | TRBJ2-7 | TRBV28 | - | CASIGGLAETYEQYF | TGTGCCAGCATTGGAGGACTAGCGGAAACCTACGAGCAGTACTTC
- | 13 | TRBJ1-2 | TRBV6-5 | - | CASSYSGSYGYTF | TGTGCCAGCAGTTACTCGGGCTCCTATGGCTACACCTTC
- | 14 | TRBJ2-1 | TRBV3-1/TRBV3-2 | - | CASSQGLIYNEQFF | TGTGCCAGCAGCCAAGGGCTTATCTACAATGAGCAGTTCTTC
TRBD1 | 16 | TRBJ1-3 | TRBV28 | - | CASSSGQGNKGNTIYF | TGTGCCAGCAGTTCCGGACAGGGAAACAAGGGAAACACCATATATTTT
- | 13 | TRBJ1-2 | TRBV14 | - | CASSPPGSYGYTF | TGTGCCAGCAGCCCCCCTGGGAGCTATGGCTACACCTTC
- | 14 | TRBJ2-2 | TRBV18 | - | CASSRDINTGELFF | TGTGCCAGCTCAAGGGACATAAACACCGGGGAGCTGTTTTTT
- | 13 | TRBJ1-1 | TRBV6-5 | once | CASSFSRNTEAFF | TGTGCCAGCAGCTTCTCCAGGAACACTGAAGCTTTCTTT
- | 11 | TRBJ2-3 | TRBV6-5 | - | CASKLSDTQYF | TGTGCCAGCAAGCTTTCAGATACGCAGTATTTT
TRBD1 | 18 | TRBJ2-3 | TRBV5-5 | - | CASSRRYIGQGQTDTQYF | TGTGCCAGCAGCAGACGCTATATAGGACAGGGACAGACAGATACGCAGTATTTT
TRBD1 | 13 | TRBJ1-2 | TRBV9 | - | CASSSDRGLGYTF | TGTGCCAGCAGCTCCGACAGGGGGCTGGGCTACACCTTC
- | 14 | TRBJ2-7 | TRBV27 | - | CASSLSQPSYEQYF | TGTGCCAGCAGTTTATCCCAACCTAGCTACGAGCAGTACTTC
- | 15 | TRBJ2-6 | TRBV19 | - | CASSIVPLVANVLTF | TGTGCCAGTAGTATAGTCCCCCTAGTCGCCAACGTCCTGACTTTC
TRBD2 | 14 | TRBJ2-2 | TRBV18 | - | CASSTGGFTGELFF | TGTGCCAGCTCAACGGGAGGGTTCACCGGGGAGCTGTTTTTT
TRBD2 | 17 | TRBJ2-3 | TRBV6-2/TRBV6-3 | - | CASSYVPHGGGTDTQYF | TGTGCCAGCAGTTACGTACCCCACGGGGGGGGCACAGATACGCAGTATTTT
- | 13 | TRBJ2-1 | TRBV27 | - | CASSSSGYNEQFF | TGTGCCAGCAGTTCCTCAGGTTACAATGAGCAGTTCTTC
- | 11 | TRBJ2-3 | TRBV12-3/TRBV12-4 | - | CASSFLDTQYF | TGTGCCAGCAGTTTCCTAGATACGCAGTATTTT
TRBD1 | 12 | TRBJ1-2 | TRBV3-1/TRBV3-2 | - | CASSRGRQGNTF | TGTGCCAGCAGCCGGGGCAGACAGGGGAACACCTTC
TRBD2 | 15 | TRBJ2-3 | TRBV19 | - | CASKELAWGTDTQYF | TGTGCCAGTAAAGAACTAGCGTGGGGCACAGATACGCAGTATTTT
TRBD2 | 16 | TRBJ2-5 | TRBV19 | many | CASSETSGRGSETQYF | TGTGCCAGTAGTGAAACTAGCGGGAGGGGGTCGGAGACCCAGTACTTC
- | 16 | TRBJ2-7 | TRBV9 | - | CASSGGGLSPPYEQYF | TGTGCCAGCAGCGGTGGGGGACTCAGTCCCCCCTACGAGCAGTACTTC
- | 13 | TRBJ2-1 | TRBV30 | - | CAWSVSRYNEQFF | TGTGCCTGGAGTGTATCACGGTACAATGAGCAGTTCTTC
- | 14 | TRBJ2-5 | TRBV7-6 | - | CASSTNRVPETQYF | TGTGCCAGCAGCACAAACAGGGTTCCGGAGACCCAGTACTTC